The clone carrying this T cell receptor (beta chain) appeared once. Germline V gene data show CDR1 as MRHNA and CDR2 as SNTAGT. This CDR3 spans 13 amino acids. J lost 11 bases, V lost 4 bases, and 7 bases had no gene match. The data were taken from a study of blood T cell repertoires in COVID-19. Patients in Seattle were enrolled during active infection, then followed longitudinally. Only in-frame clones appear in the TCRdb table, and some are missing; sequencing was by immunoSEQ multiplex PCR. The table shows about 150,000 clones, with 75% to 85% occurring only once. The source of this sequence is a woman aged 60-75 years with COVID-19, enrolled during active disease. The sequencing sample was made of peripheral blood. The chain carries TRBV6-4 and TRBJ2-1; 8 bases line up with TRBD2. In DNA, the CDR3 is TGTGCCAGCAGTGTCGATAGCGGGGTCCAGCAGTTCTTC. Encoded protein: CASSVDSGVQQFF.